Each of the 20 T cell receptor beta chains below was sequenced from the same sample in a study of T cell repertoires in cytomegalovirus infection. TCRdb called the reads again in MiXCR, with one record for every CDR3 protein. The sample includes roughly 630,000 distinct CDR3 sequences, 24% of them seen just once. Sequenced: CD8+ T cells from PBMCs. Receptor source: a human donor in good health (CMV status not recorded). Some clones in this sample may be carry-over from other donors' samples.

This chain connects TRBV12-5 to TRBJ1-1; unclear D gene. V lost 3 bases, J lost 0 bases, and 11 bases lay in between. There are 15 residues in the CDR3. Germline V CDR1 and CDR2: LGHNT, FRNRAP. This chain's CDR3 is CASGFHEGMNTEAFF. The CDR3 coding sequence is TGTGCTAGTGGTTTCCATGAAGGTATGAACACTGAAGCTTTCTTT. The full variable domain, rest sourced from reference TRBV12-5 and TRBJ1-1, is DARVTQTPRHKVTEMGQEVTMRCQPILGHNTVFWYRQTMMQGLELLAYFRNRAPLDDSGMPKDRFSAEMPDATLATLKIQPSEPRDSAVYFCASGFHEGMNTEAFFGQGTRLTVV.

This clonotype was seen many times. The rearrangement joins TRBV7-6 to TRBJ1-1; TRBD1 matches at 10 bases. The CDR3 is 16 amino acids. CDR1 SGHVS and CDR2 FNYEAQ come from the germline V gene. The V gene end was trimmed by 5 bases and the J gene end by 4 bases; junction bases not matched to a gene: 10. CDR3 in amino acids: CASSTVSRQGATEAFF. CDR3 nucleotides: TGTGCCAGCAGCACGGTATCTAGACAGGGGGCCACTGAAGCTTTCTTT.

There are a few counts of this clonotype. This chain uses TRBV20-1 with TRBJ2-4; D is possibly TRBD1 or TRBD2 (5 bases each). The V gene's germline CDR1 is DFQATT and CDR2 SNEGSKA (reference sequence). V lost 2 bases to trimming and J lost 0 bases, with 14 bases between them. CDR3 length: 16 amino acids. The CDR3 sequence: CSARPGRGEAKNIQYF. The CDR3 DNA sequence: TGCAGTGCTAGACCCGGACGAGGGGAAGCCAAAAACATTCAGTACTTC.

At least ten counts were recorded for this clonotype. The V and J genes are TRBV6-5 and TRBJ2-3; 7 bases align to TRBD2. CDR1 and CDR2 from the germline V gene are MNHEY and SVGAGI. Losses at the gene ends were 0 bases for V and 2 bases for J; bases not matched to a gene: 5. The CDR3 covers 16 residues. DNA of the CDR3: TGTGCCAGCAGTTACTCTGTGGGGGGGATCACAGATACGCAGTATTTT. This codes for CASSYSVGGITDTQYF.

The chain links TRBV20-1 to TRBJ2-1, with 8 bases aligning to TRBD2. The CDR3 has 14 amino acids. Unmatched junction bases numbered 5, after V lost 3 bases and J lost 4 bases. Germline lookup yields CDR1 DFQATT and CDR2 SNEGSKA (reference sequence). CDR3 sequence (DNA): TGCAGTGCTAGCGCGGGGGGCCGGTACAATGAGCAGTTCTTC. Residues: CSASAGGRYNEQFF.

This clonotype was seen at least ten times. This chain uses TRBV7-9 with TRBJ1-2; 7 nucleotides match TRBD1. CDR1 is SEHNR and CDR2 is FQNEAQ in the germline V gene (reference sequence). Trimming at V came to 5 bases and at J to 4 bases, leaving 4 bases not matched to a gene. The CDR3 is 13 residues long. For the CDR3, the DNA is TGTGCCAGCAGCACGGGACAGCGCTATGGCTACACCTTC. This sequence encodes CASSTGQRYGYTF.

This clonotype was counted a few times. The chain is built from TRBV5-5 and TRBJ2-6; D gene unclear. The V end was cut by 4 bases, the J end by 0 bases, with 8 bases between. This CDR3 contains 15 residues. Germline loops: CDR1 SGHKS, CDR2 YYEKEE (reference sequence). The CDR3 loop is CASSVRISGANVLTF. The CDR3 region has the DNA TGTGCCAGCAGCGTCAGGATCTCTGGGGCCAACGTCCTGACTTTC.

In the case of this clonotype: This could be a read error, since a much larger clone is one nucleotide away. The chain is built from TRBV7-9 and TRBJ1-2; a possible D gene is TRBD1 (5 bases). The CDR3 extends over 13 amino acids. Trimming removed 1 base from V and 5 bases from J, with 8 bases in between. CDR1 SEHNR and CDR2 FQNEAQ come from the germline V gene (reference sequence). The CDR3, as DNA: TGTGCCAGCAGCTTAGGACAGAAATATGGCTACACCTTC. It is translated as CASSLGQKYGYTF.

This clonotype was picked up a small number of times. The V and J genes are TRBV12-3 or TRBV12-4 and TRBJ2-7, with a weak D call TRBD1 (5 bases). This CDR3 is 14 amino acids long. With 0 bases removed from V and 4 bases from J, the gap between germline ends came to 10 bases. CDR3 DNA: TGTGCCAGCAGTTTAGCGGACACCCCTTACGAGCAGTACTTC. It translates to CASSLADTPYEQYF.

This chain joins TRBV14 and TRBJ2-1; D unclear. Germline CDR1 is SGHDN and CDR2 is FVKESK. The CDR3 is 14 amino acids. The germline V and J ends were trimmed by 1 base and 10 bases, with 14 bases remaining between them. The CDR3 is CASSQGLAPGEQFF. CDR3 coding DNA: TGTGCCAGCAGCCAAGGACTGGCCCCGGGCGAGCAGTTCTTC.

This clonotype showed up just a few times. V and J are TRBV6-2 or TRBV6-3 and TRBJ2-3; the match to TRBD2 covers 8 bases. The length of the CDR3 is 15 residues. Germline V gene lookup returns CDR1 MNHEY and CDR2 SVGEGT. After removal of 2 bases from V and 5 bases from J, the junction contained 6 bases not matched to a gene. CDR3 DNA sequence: TGTGCCAGCAGTTACGGTAGCGGGGCTGGAGATACGCAGTATTTT. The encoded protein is CASSYGSGAGDTQYF.

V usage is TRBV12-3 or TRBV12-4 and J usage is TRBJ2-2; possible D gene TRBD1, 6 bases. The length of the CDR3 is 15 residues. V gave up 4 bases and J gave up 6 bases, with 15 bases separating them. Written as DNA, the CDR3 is TGTGCCAGCAGTTCCAACCTCGAGGGGGCCGGGGAGCTGTTTTTT. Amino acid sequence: CASSSNLEGAGELFF.

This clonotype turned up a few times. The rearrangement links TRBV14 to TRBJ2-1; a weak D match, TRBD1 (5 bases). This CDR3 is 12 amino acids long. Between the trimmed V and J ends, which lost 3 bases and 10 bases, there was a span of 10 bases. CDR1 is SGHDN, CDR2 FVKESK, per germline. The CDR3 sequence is CASSHTGVEQFF. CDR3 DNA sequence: TGTGCCAGCAGCCATACAGGAGTAGAGCAGTTCTTC.

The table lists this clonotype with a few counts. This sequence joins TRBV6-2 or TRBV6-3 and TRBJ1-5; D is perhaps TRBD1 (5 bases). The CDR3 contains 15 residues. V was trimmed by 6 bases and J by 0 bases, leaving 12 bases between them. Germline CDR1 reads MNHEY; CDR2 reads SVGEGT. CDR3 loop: CASRDTYYSNQPQHF. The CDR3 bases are TGTGCCAGCAGGGACACGTATTATAGCAATCAGCCCCAGCATTTT.

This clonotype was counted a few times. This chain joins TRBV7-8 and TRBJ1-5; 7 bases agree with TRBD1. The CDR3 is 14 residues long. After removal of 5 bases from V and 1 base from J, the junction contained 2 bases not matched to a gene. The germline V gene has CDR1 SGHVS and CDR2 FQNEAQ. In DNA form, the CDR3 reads TGTGCCAGCAGCACGGGACAGAGCAATCAGCCCCAGCATTTT. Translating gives CASSTGQSNQPQHF.

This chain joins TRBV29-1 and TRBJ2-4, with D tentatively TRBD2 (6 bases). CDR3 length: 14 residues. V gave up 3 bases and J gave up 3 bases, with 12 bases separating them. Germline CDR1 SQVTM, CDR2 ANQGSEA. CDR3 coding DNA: TGCAGCGTTGAGGGCAGGGAGGACAAAAACATTCAGTACTTC. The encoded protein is CSVEGREDKNIQYF.

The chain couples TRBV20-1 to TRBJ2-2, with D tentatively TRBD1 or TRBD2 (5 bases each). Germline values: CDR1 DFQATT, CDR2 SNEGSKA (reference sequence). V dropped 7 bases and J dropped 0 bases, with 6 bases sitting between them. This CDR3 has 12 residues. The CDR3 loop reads CSVGANTGELFF. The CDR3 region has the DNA TGCAGTGTGGGGGCGAACACCGGGGAGCTGTTTTTT.

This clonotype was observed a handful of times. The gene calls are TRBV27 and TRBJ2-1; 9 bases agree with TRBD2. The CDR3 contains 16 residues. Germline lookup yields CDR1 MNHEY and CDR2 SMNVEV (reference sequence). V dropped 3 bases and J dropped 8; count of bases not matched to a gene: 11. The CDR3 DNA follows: TGTGCCAGCAGTTTCTTCTCGCGGGGGGGCAGGGATGAGCAGTTCTTC. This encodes CASSFFSRGGRDEQFF.

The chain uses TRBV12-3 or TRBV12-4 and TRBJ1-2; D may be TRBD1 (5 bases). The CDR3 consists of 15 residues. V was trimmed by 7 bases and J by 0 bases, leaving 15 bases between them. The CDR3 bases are TGTGCCAGCAACTTCTGGGACGGCTCTAACTATGGCTACACCTTC. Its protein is CASNFWDGSNYGYTF.

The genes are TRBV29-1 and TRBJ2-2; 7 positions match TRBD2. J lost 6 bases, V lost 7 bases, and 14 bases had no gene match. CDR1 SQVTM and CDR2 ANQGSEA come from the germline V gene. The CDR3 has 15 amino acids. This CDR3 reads CSAEGREESPGELFF. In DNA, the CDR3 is TGCAGCGCTGAGGGGAGGGAAGAAAGCCCCGGGGAGCTGTTTTTT.